Listed here are 3 T cell receptor beta chains from one sample, sequenced in a study of blood T cell repertoires in COVID-19. Assay used: immunoSEQ multiplex PCR; TCRdb lists only in-frame clones, some missing. The sample contains about 97,000 clones, more than 90% of which appear only once. The sample taken for sequencing was peripheral blood. These receptors all come from a man aged 18-30 years with acute or convalescent COVID-19.

As regards this clone: The same CDR3 is also encoded by other DNA sequences in this sample. The rearrangement uses TRBV29-1 and TRBJ2-2; 7 nucleotides align to TRBD1. The CDR3 contains 15 residues. Germline values: CDR1 SQVTM, CDR2 ANQGSEA. J lost 3 bases, V lost 6 bases, and 10 bases had no gene match. In DNA, the CDR3 is TGCAGCGTGGGGGAGACAGGGTCCCACACCGGGGAGCTGTTTTTT. It is translated as CSVGETGSHTGELFF.

The chain is built from TRBV6-6 and TRBJ1-1; a weak D match, TRBD1 (6 bases). The CDR3 is 14 residues long. Trimming removed 5 bases from V and 5 bases from J, with 15 bases in between. CDR1 and CDR2 from the germline V gene are MNHNY and SVGAGI (reference sequence). CDR3 loop: CASSRGRGSTEAFF. As DNA, the CDR3 is TGTGCCAGCAGTAGGGGCAGGGGTTCAACTGAAGCTTTCTTT.

This clone has just a few counts. CDR3: CATSRDSPSSDEQFF. The CDR3 region has the DNA TGTGCCACCAGCAGAGATAGCCCATCGTCGGATGAGCAGTTCTTC. This chain uses TRBV15 with TRBJ2-1, with D hard to call. This CDR3 comprises 15 residues. V was pared by 0 bases and J by 8 bases, with 14 bases between. Germline CDR1 reads LNHNV; CDR2 reads YYDKDF (reference sequence).